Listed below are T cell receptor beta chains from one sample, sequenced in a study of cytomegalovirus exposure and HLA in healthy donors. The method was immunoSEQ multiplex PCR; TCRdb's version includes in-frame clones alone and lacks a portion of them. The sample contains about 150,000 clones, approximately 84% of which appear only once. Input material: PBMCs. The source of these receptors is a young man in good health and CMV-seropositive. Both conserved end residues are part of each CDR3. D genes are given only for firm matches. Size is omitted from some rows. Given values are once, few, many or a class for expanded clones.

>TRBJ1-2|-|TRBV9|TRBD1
TGTGCCAGCAGCGCCCCGACAGGGATAGCTGGCTACACCTTC
CASSAPTGIAGYTF
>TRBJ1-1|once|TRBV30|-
TGTGCCTGGAGGGCGGATGACACTGAAGCTTTCTTT
CAWRADDTEAFF
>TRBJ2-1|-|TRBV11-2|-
TGTGCCAGCAGCTTAGTGGAGTGGGCGGGTAGCTCCTACAATGAGCAGTTCTTC
CASSLVEWAGSSYNEQFF
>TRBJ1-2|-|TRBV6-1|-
TGTGCCAGCAGTGGTACAGGTGGCGGCTATGGCTACACCTTC
CASSGTGGGYGYTF
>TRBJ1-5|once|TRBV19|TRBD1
TGTGCCAGTAGGGGGGTGACAGGGACGAAGCCCCAGCATTTT
CASRGVTGTKPQHF
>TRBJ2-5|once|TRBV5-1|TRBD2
TGCGCCAGCAGCTTGGGTCCTAGCGGGGGGGCTCAAGAGACCCAGTACTTC
CASSLGPSGGAQETQYF
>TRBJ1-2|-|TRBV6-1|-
TGTGCCAGCATTAGAGACAGAGGCTACTTTGATGGCTACACCTTC
CASIRDRGYFDGYTF
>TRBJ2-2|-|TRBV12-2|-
TGTGCAAGTCGCCCTCCGGGAGGGGCTAGCGGGAGGACGGACACCGGGGAGCTGTTTTTT
CASRPPGGASGRTDTGELFF
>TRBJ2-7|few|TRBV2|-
TGTGCCAGCAACCTACAGAGCTACGAGCAGTACTTC
CASNLQSYEQYF
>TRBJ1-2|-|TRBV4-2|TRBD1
TGTGCCAGCAGCCAAGATGGGGACAGGGGGGACTATGGCTACACCTTC
CASSQDGDRGDYGYTF
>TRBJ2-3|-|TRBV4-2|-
TGTGCCAGCAGCCAAGATCGGCAGGGTGATACGCAGTATTTT
CASSQDRQGDTQYF
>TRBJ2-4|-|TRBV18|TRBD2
TGTGCCAGCTCACCTAGCGGGAGAGGGAGCATTCAGTACTTC
CASSPSGRGSIQYF
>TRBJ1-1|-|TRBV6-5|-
TGTGCCAGCAGTTACTCGCAGCGCACTGAAGCTTTCTTT
CASSYSQRTEAFF
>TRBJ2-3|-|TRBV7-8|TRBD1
TGTGCCAGCAGCTTACGGGACAGGGGAAAAAGCACAGATACGCAGTATTTT
CASSLRDRGKSTDTQYF
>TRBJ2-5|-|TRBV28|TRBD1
TGTGCCATCCGGACAGGGGGCTTAGAGACCCAGTACTTC
CAIRTGGLETQYF
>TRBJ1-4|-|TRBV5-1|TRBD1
TGCGCCAGCAGATTGACAGGGGGTGCTGAAAAACTGTTTTTT
CASRLTGGAEKLFF
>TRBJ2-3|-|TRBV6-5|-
TGTGCCAGCAGTCGCGGATTCACAGATACGCAGTATTTT
CASSRGFTDTQYF
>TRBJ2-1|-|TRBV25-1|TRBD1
TGTGCCAGCAGTGAATCTCCAGGGGGCTACAATGAGCAGTTCTTC
CASSESPGGYNEQFF
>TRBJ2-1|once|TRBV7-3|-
TGTGCCAGCAGCTTCAGCTCCTACAATGAGCAGTTCTTC
CASSFSSYNEQFF
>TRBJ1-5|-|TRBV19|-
TGTGCCACCTGCACAGAGTATAGCAATCAGCCCCAGCATTTT
CATCTEYSNQPQHF
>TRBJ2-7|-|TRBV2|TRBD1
TGTGCCAGCAGTGTTGACAGGGGCGAATCCTACGAGCAGTACTTC
CASSVDRGESYEQYF
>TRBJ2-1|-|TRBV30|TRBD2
TGTGCCGGGACTAGCGGGAGGGCCCGGGAGCAGTTCTTC
CAGTSGRAREQFF
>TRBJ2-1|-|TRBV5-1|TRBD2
TGCGCCAGCAGCTTGCAAACGGGGGGGGAACGACAGTTCTTC
CASSLQTGGERQFF
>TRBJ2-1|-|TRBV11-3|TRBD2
TGTGCCAGCAGCACGACCAGACTAGCGGGGGCCGGCAATGAGCAGTTCTTC
CASSTTRLAGAGNEQFF
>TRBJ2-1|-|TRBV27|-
TGTGCCAGCAGCTTTAGATACAATGAGCAGTTCTTC
CASSFRYNEQFF
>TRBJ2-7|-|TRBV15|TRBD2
TGTGCCACCAGCAGAGGTAGCGGGGGGGATAACGAGCAGTACTTC
CATSRGSGGDNEQYF
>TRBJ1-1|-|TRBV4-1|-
TGCGCCAGCAGCCAAGATAGAACCGGGAGCACTGAAGCTTTCTTT
CASSQDRTGSTEAFF
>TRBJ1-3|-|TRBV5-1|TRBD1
TGCGCCAGCAGCCTCCCAGGGGGCACGGACACCATATATTTT
CASSLPGGTDTIYF
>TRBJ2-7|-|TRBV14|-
TGTGCCAGCAGCCAAGGTGGAGGTTACGAGCAGTACTTC
CASSQGGGYEQYF
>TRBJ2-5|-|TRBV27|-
TGTGCCAGCAGCCGTCGGGACACTCAAGAGACCCAGTACTTC
CASSRRDTQETQYF
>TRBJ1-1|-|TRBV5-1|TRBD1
TGCGCCAGCAGCTTAGAGGGTCGGGGACAGGGGGCCACTGAAGCTTTCTTT
CASSLEGRGQGATEAFF
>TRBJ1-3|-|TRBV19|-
TGTGCCAGTAGCCCGGACAGCCCGGGGAACACCATATATTTT
CASSPDSPGNTIYF
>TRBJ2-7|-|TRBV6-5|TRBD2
TGTGCCAGCAGCAAGACTAGCGGACTCTCCTACGAGCAGTACTTC
CASSKTSGLSYEQYF
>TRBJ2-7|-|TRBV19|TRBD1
TGTGCCAGTAGTATGGGACAGGGTGACTACGAGCAGTACTTC
CASSMGQGDYEQYF
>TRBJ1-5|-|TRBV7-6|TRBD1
TGTGCCAGCAGCGGACAGGGTTATGGACAGCCCCAGCATTTT
CASSGQGYGQPQHF
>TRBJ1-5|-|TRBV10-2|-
TGCGCCAGCAGCGCGGGGGTGCTTAGCAATCAGCCCCAGCATTTT
CASSAGVLSNQPQHF
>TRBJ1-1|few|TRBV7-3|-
TGTGCCAGCAGCCTGGCAGGGGTGAACACTGAAGCTTTCTTT
CASSLAGVNTEAFF
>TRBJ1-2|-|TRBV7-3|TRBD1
TGTGCCAGCAGCGCGGACAGGCGTGTCTATGGCTACACCTTC
CASSADRRVYGYTF
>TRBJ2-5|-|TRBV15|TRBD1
TGTGCCACCAGCCCGGGACAGGGGATCACCCAGTACTTC
CATSPGQGITQYF
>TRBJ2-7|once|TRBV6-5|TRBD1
TGTGCCAGCAGTTCTGCAGGGGGTATTGACTACGAGCAGTACTTC
CASSSAGGIDYEQYF
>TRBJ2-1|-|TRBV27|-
TGTGCCAGCAGTTCCGTAGGGGACGGGGGCAATGAGCAGTTCTTC
CASSSVGDGGNEQFF
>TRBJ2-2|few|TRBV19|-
TGTGCCAGTAGTATATCCGGGAAGGGGGAGCTGTTTTTT
CASSISGKGELFF
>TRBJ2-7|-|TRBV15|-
TGTGCCACCAGCAGAGGACCAGCTGGGGACGGGGGATTCTACGAGCAGTACTTC
CATSRGPAGDGGFYEQYF
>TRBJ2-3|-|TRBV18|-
TGTGCCAGCTCACCACCGTCCCTAGACACAGATACGCAGTATTTT
CASSPPSLDTDTQYF
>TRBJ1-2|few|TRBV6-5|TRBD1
TGTGCCAGCAGCCAGGGGGGCAACGGCTATGGCTACACCTTC
CASSQGGNGYGYTF
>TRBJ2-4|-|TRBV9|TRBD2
TGTGCCAGCAGCGCTCTAGCGGGGGGGCCGATAAACATTCAGTACTTC
CASSALAGGPINIQYF
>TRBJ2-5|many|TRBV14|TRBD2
TGTGCCAGCAGCCAAGGTCGGAGGGGAGGGCACCAAGAGACCCAGTACTTC
CASSQGRRGGHQETQYF
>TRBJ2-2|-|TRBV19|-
TGTGCGACTGGAACGAACACCGGGGAGCTGTTTTTT
CATGTNTGELFF
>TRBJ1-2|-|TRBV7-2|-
TGTGCCAGCAGCGCTACAGGGAACTATGGCTACACCTTC
CASSATGNYGYTF
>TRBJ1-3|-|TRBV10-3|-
TGTGCCATCAGTGTTCAGGGTGAGGGAAACACCATATATTTT
CAISVQGEGNTIYF
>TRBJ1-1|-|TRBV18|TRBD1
TGTGCCAGCTCACCAGGGACAGGGGGCCTGGAGACTGAAGCTTTCTTT
CASSPGTGGLETEAFF
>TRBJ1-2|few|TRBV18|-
TGTGCCAGCTCGGACAGCTATGGCTACACCTTC
CASSDSYGYTF